The 24 T cell receptor beta chains in this list originate from one sample, sequenced in a study of control samples from healthy donors and cancer patients. The repertoire was sequenced with immunoSEQ multiplex PCR; TCRdb's copy has only in-frame clones and lacks some. Of roughly 150,000 clones listed, about 90% are singletons. The sample consisted of blood. The receptors were sampled from a man aged 18 to 30 in good health.

This chain joins TRBV7-9 and TRBJ2-2, with a weak D call TRBD2 (5 bases). V gave up 5 bases and J gave up 6 bases, with 13 bases separating them. The CDR3 is 14 residues long. Germline CDR1 reads SEHNR; CDR2 reads FQNEAQ (reference sequence). The CDR3 spells CASSRLSVSGELFF. CDR3 sequence (DNA): TGTGCCAGCAGCCGACTTAGCGTATCCGGGGAGCTGTTTTTT. Complete variable domain (other parts from reference TRBV7-9 and TRBJ2-2): DTGVSQNPRHKITKRGQNVTFRCDPISEHNRLYWYRQTLGQGPEFLTYFQNEAQLEKSRLLSDRFSAERPKGSFSTLEIQRTEQGDSAMYLCASSRLSVSGELFFGEGSRLTVL.

This clone was seen only once. The chain uses TRBV12-3 or TRBV12-4 and TRBJ2-5; 7 nucleotides match TRBD2. The CDR3 has 13 amino acids. J gave up 4 bases and V 2 bases, and 1 base lay outside the gene matches. The CDR3 reads CASSLSSGETQYF. The CDR3 DNA sequence: TGTGCCAGCAGTTTATCTAGCGGAGAGACCCAGTACTTC.

The chain couples TRBV18 to TRBJ1-1, with 7 nucleotides matching TRBD1. There are 13 residues in the CDR3. V was pared by 6 bases and J by 3 bases, with 4 bases of the junction left unmatched. Germline V CDR1 and CDR2: KGHSH, LQKENI. CDR3 in amino acids: CASSRQGHTEAFF. The CDR3 DNA reads TGTGCCAGCTCTCGACAGGGTCACACTGAAGCTTTCTTT.

The rearrangement links TRBV6-2 or TRBV6-3 to TRBJ1-5; D is unresolved. Between the trimmed V and J ends, which lost 2 bases and 8 bases, there was a span of 7 bases. The CDR3 extends over 12 amino acids. From germline, CDR1 is MNHEY and CDR2 SVGEGT. CDR3 DNA sequence: TGTGCCAGCAGTTACGGGCAAGAGCCCCAGCATTTT. It is translated as CASSYGQEPQHF.

This clone showed up just once. The genes are TRBV7-9 and TRBJ2-7; D gene uncertain. This CDR3 region has 11 residues. Germline assignment: CDR1 SEHNR and CDR2 FQNEAQ (reference sequence). Trimming took off 5 bases at V and 0 bases at J, with 2 bases between the two ends. The chain's CDR3 is CASSVSYEQYF. Written as DNA, the CDR3 is TGTGCCAGCAGCGTCTCCTACGAGCAGTACTTC.

This clone was observed a handful of times. The rearrangement links TRBV7-9 to TRBJ2-7, with D perhaps matching TRBD1 or TRBD2 (5 bases each). CDR3 length: 15 amino acids. V lost 1 base and J 2 bases, leaving 12 bases between the germline ends. Germline loops: CDR1 SEHNR, CDR2 FQNEAQ (reference sequence). This CDR3 is CASSLGAGTTYEQYF. DNA for the CDR3: TGTGCCAGCAGCTTAGGGGCCGGGACCACCTACGAGCAGTACTTC.

This chain connects TRBV5-1 to TRBJ2-7; 9 bases agree with TRBD1. The J segment lost 3 bases and the V segment lost 3 bases, leaving 10 bases of the junction unmatched. Per germline, CDR1 SGHRS and CDR2 YFSETQ. This CDR3 has 16 amino acids. The CDR3 region is CASSWKTGGGSYEQYF. CDR3 DNA sequence: TGCGCCAGCAGCTGGAAAACAGGGGGCGGTAGCTACGAGCAGTACTTC.

This clone has only one observation. The V and J genes are TRBV7-9 and TRBJ2-7, with a tentative D call TRBD2 (5 bases). Germline V gene sequence: CDR1 SEHNR, CDR2 FQNEAQ (reference sequence). V was cut by 5 bases and J by 6 bases, with 17 bases left in between. The CDR3 has 14 amino acids. The CDR3 sequence: CASSPATGIREQYF. The DNA of the CDR3 is TGTGCCAGCAGCCCCGCCACGGGAATCCGCGAGCAGTACTTC.

The chain couples TRBV6-2 or TRBV6-3 to TRBJ2-2; 10 bases align to TRBD1. Trimming cost V 5 bases and J 4 bases; bases outside gene matches: 4. The CDR3 is made up of 15 amino acids. Germline CDR1 MNHEY, CDR2 SVGEGT. The CDR3 coding sequence is TGTGCCAGCAGTGACGGACAGGGGGGCACCGGGGAGCTGTTTTTT. The encoded protein is CASSDGQGGTGELFF.

The chain recombines TRBV5-4 with TRBJ2-7, with 9 nucleotides matching TRBD1. The CDR3 spans 16 residues. Looked up from germline, CDR1 is SGHNT and CDR2 is YYREEE (reference sequence). Unmatched junction bases numbered 13, after V lost 4 bases and J lost 5 bases. The CDR3 coding sequence is TGTGCCAGCAGCCCCAGGGGGGGACAGGGAGGCCACGAGCAGTACTTC. This codes for CASSPRGGQGGHEQYF.

The chain has TRBV30 and TRBJ1-6; D possibly corresponds to TRBD1 (5 bases). V was cut by 1 base and J by 7 bases, with 8 bases left in between. Looked up from germline, CDR1 is GTSNPN and CDR2 is SVGIG (reference sequence). The CDR3 is made up of 13 amino acids. Here the CDR3 reads CAWSGQTNSPLHF. In nucleotides, the CDR3 is TGTGCCTGGAGTGGACAGACAAATTCACCCCTCCACTTT.

This clone was seen a few times. V and J are TRBV11-3 and TRBJ1-1; D not resolved. V shed 0 bases and J shed 4 bases, with 6 bases lying between them. Germline CDR1 reads SGHNT; CDR2 reads YENEEA. The CDR3 is made up of 13 amino acids. CDR3 amino acids: CASSLDPVTEAFF. The CDR3 DNA follows: TGTGCCAGCAGCTTAGATCCCGTCACTGAAGCTTTCTTT.

The chain links TRBV13 to TRBJ1-1; 8 bases match TRBD1. V gave up 5 bases and J gave up 2 bases; unmatched junction bases: 4. Looked up from germline, CDR1 is PRHDT and CDR2 is FYEKMQ (reference sequence). This CDR3 is built from 14 residues. CDR3 in DNA: TGTGCCAGCAGCCTAACAGGGGGAAACACTGAAGCTTTCTTT. Translating it yields CASSLTGGNTEAFF.

V usage is TRBV4-1 and J usage is TRBJ2-7, with D possibly TRBD1 on 6 matching bases. Trimming stripped 1 base from V and 4 bases from J, with 11 bases between. The CDR3 is 14 amino acids. From germline, CDR1 is MGHRA and CDR2 YSYEKL. CDR3 residues: CASSQGYQGYEQYF. DNA for the CDR3: TGCGCCAGCAGCCAAGGATATCAGGGGTACGAGCAGTACTTC.

This clone turned up a few times. The genes are TRBV27 and TRBJ1-2; 9 nucleotides match TRBD1. In germline, CDR1 is MNHEY, CDR2 SMNVEV (reference sequence). Trimming took 4 bases from V and 7 from J; bases not matched to a gene: 10. CDR3 length: 15 amino acids. This chain's CDR3 is CASSSLQGALRGYTF. CDR3 DNA sequence: TGTGCCAGCAGTTCCCTACAGGGGGCTTTACGTGGCTACACCTTC.

This sequence joins TRBV14 and TRBJ2-7, with unresolved D. CDR1 is SGHDN, CDR2 FVKESK, per germline. Trimming removed 2 bases at V and 2 bases at J, with 13 bases between. This CDR3 is built from 15 residues. CDR3 bases: TGTGCCAGCAGCCAATTACAAGGGATCCCCTACGAGCAGTACTTC. This codes for CASSQLQGIPYEQYF.

The J gene is TRBJ2-5, the V gene TRBV5-8, with D maybe TRBD2 (5 bases). The CDR3 spans 18 residues. From germline, CDR1 is SGHTS and CDR2 YDEGEE. Between the trimmed V and J ends, which lost 3 bases and 2 bases, there was a span of 23 bases. The CDR3 reads CASSSSKVVARDQETQYF. CDR3 in DNA: TGTGCCAGCAGCTCGTCCAAGGTTGTCGCGAGGGATCAAGAGACCCAGTACTTC.

The chain has TRBV30 and TRBJ2-6, with D possibly matching TRBD1 (6 bases). The CDR3 runs 16 residues. V shed 1 base and J shed 4 bases, with 14 bases lying between them. CDR1 GTSNPN and CDR2 SVGIG come from the germline V gene (reference sequence). The CDR3 here is CAWSAPDSAGANVLTF. For the CDR3, the DNA is TGTGCCTGGAGTGCACCGGACAGCGCGGGGGCCAACGTCCTGACTTTC. Complete variable domain (other parts from reference TRBV30 and TRBJ2-6): SQTIHQWPATLVQPVGSPLSLECTVEGTSNPNLYWYRQAAGRGLQLLFYSVGIGQISSEVPQNLSASRPQDRQFILSSKKLLLSDSGFYLCAWSAPDSAGANVLTFGAGSRLTVL.

This rearrangement joins TRBV5-8 to TRBJ1-1; D is uncertain. With 2 bases removed from V and 3 bases from J, the gap between germline ends came to 11 bases. The germline CDR1 and CDR2 sequences are SGHTS and YDEGEE. This CDR3 is 14 amino acids long. The DNA of the CDR3 is TGTGCCAGCAGCTTAGAGGGTGGGGACACTGAAGCTTTCTTT. It codes for CASSLEGGDTEAFF.

The V gene is TRBV3-1 (or the pseudogene TRBV3-2), the J gene TRBJ2-7; D remains unclear. The CDR3 is 15 residues long. CDR1 and CDR2 (germline): LGHDT, YNNKEL (reference sequence). V shed 1 base and J shed 0 bases, with 10 bases lying between them. The CDR3 reads CASSQGRRSSYEQYF. The CDR3 DNA follows: TGTGCCAGCAGCCAAGGCCGGAGATCCTCCTACGAGCAGTACTTC.

The genes are TRBV11-1 and TRBJ1-2; 7 bases are a match to TRBD1. The CDR3 is 15 residues long. J lost 4 bases, V lost 1 base, and 6 bases had no gene match. Per the germline V gene, CDR1 is SGHAT and CDR2 is FQDESV (reference sequence). CDR3 protein: CASSLDRGFLYGYTF. The CDR3 coding sequence is TGTGCCAGCAGCTTAGACAGGGGATTTCTCTATGGCTACACCTTC.

V is TRBV7-9 and J is TRBJ2-2, with 11 bases that match TRBD1. In germline, CDR1 is SEHNR, CDR2 FQNEAQ (reference sequence). The CDR3 is made up of 16 amino acids. Trimming took 3 bases from V and 5 from J; bases not matched to a gene: 5. The CDR3 sequence: CASSFSDRGRTGELFF. The CDR3 coding sequence is TGTGCCAGCAGCTTTTCGGACAGGGGGCGTACCGGGGAGCTGTTTTTT.

This clone was found a few times. The rearrangement joins TRBV9 to TRBJ2-6; 12 bases are a match to TRBD2. CDR3 length: 19 residues. With 1 base clipped from V and 0 bases from J, the junction kept 5 bases outside the gene matches. Germline loops: CDR1 SGDLS, CDR2 YYNGEE. CDR3: CASSVSLAGGSSGANVLTF. In DNA, the CDR3 is TGTGCCAGCAGCGTATCCCTAGCGGGGGGGAGCTCTGGGGCCAACGTCCTGACTTTC.

The chain has TRBV6-6 and TRBJ2-3; D gene uncertain. Trimming left V 5 bases short and J 5 bases short, with 11 bases between. Germline V gives CDR1 MNHNY, CDR2 SVGAGI (reference sequence). This CDR3 has 13 amino acids. The DNA of the CDR3 is TGTGCCAGCAGTGCGACGGTGGGAGATACGCAGTATTTT. It codes for CASSATVGDTQYF.